What follows describes a single TCR beta chain. Germline CDR1 reads SGDLS; CDR2 reads YYNGEE. CDR3 length: 13 amino acids. V dropped 3 bases and J dropped 4 bases, with 10 bases sitting between them. The protocol was immunoSEQ multiplex PCR, while the TCRdb copy is restricted to in-frame clones and leaves out a portion. This table holds hundreds of thousands of clones, approximately 88% found once. The sample comes from a study of Ad26.COV2.S vaccination and SARS-CoV-2 variants. The treatment here: about 20 received Ad26.COV2.S at low or high dose, single or two shots; several received placebo; per-sample allocation not given. Samples were taken on day 63 after the first vaccine or placebo injection.

This TCR came from a person aged 18 to 59 who received the Ad26.COV2.S COVID-19 vaccine or a placebo. This chain connects TRBV9 to TRBJ1-1, with no clear D. The specimen comprised peripheral blood, sampled in a trial of Ad26.COV2.S vaccine versus placebo. CDR3 amino acids: CASSAFMGTEAFF. The CDR3 DNA follows: TGTGCCAGCAGCGCTTTCATGGGCACTGAAGCTTTCTTT.